The 16 T cell receptor beta chains presented below share a single source sample, sequenced in a study of cytomegalovirus exposure and HLA in healthy donors. PCR amplification relied on 60 Vbeta primers (plus 13 Jbeta primers). Sequenced by immunoSEQ multiplex PCR; TCRdb stores in-frame clones only, minus some. The profile shows 70,000 to 95,000 clones, roughly 86% of them singletons. The sequenced sample consisted of PBMCs. These receptors came from a woman aged 18-29 years in good health and CMV-seropositive.

The chain employs TRBV19 and TRBJ1-1; D might be TRBD1 (6 bases). The CDR3 runs to 14 residues. Germline-derived CDR1 and CDR2 are LNHDA and SQIVND (reference sequence). Deletions cut 11 bases from V and 2 bases from J, with 18 bases between. The chain's CDR3 is CAGTLGGGNTEAFF. The CDR3 DNA is TGTGCCGGCACCTTAGGGGGGGGCAACACTGAAGCTTTCTTT. The variable domain in full, with the rest retrieved from reference TRBV19 and TRBJ1-1, is DGGITQSPKYLFRKEGQNVTLSCEQNLNHDAMYWYRQDPGQGLRLIYYSQIVNDFQKGDIAEGYSVSREKKESFPLTVTSAQKNPTAFYLCAGTLGGGNTEAFFGQGTRLTVV.

This clone was seen only a few times. The CDR3 here is CASGIQGWYGYTF. The CDR3 DNA follows: TGCGCCAGCGGGATACAGGGGTGGTATGGCTACACCTTC. The chain is built from TRBV10-1 and TRBJ1-2, with 7 nucleotides matching TRBD1. The germline CDR1 and CDR2 sequences are WNHNN and SYGVQD (reference sequence). V gave up 8 bases and J gave up 5 bases; unmatched junction bases: 8. The CDR3 covers 13 residues.

The gene calls are TRBV25-1 and TRBJ2-2; possibly TRBD2 for D (6 bases). The CDR3 loop spans 15 amino acids. The germline V gene has CDR1 MGHDK and CDR2 SYGVNS. The V and J ends lost 2 bases and 5 bases respectively, with 12 bases between them. The CDR3 bases are TGTGCCAGCAGTGAACCCGGGGGTCAAACCGGGGAGCTGTTTTTT. Residues: CASSEPGGQTGELFF.

The chain combines TRBV4-1 with TRBJ1-5; D remains unclear. The V end lost 4 bases, the J end lost 5 bases, and 12 bases lay between the germline ends. The CDR3 has 14 amino acids. Germline V gene data show CDR1 as MGHRA and CDR2 as YSYEKL. CDR3 bases: TGCGCCAGCAGCCTGACCGCGGCGGATCAGCCCCAGCATTTT. Translated, it gives CASSLTAADQPQHF.

This chain joins TRBV18 and TRBJ2-5; no clear D. Between the trimmed V and J ends, which lost 5 bases and 5 bases, there was a span of 21 bases. The CDR3 length is 16 residues. The V gene's germline CDR1 is KGHSH and CDR2 LQKENI. Written as DNA, the CDR3 is TGTGCCAGCTCAGCCGCCCATGCAAGCCTCTGGGAGACCCAGTACTTC. This translates into CASSAAHASLWETQYF.

The chain carries TRBV12-1 and TRBJ1-2; no DNA check was done on the table's D call, TRBD1. TRBV12-1 is a documented pseudogene. The CDR3 spans 11 residues. The DNA of the CDR3 is TGTGCCACAGGGTTGCTCTATGGCTACACCTTC. As protein: CATGLLYGYTF.

The chain links TRBV6-5 to TRBJ2-2; D is unresolved. Germline CDR1 and CDR2: MNHEY and SVGAGI. The CDR3 runs to 14 residues. Trimming took 6 bases from V and 8 from J, leaving 16 bases between them. CDR3 in DNA: TGTGCCAGCAGCCCCATAATCCCTCGGGGGGAGCTGTTTTTT. Translation gives CASSPIIPRGELFF.

The chain has TRBV5-6 and TRBJ2-2, with D maybe TRBD1 (5 bases). The CDR3 spans 15 residues. Trimming removed 1 base from V and 3 bases from J, with 10 bases in between. The V gene's germline CDR1 is SGHDT and CDR2 YYEEEE. CDR3 loop: CASSLFQGYTGELFF. DNA of the CDR3: TGTGCCAGCAGCTTGTTTCAGGGATACACCGGGGAGCTGTTTTTT. The complete variable domain, with remaining parts taken from reference TRBV5-6 and TRBJ2-2, reads DAGVTQSPTHLIKTRGQQVTLRCSPKSGHDTVSWYQQALGQGPQFIFQYYEEEERQRGNFPDRFSGHQFPNYSSELNVNALLLGDSALYLCASSLFQGYTGELFFGEGSRLTVL.

The CDR3 reads CASSSSSLGSRAYEQYF. In nucleotides, the CDR3 is TGTGCCAGCAGTTCATCCTCTCTGGGCAGCCGCGCCTACGAGCAGTACTTC. This rearrangement joins TRBV28 to TRBJ2-7; D gene uncertain. The ends were cut back, 4 bases at V and 2 bases at J, with 21 bases in the middle. Germline lookup yields CDR1 MDHEN and CDR2 SYDVKM. The CDR3 runs 17 residues.

This clone was detected a few times. V usage is TRBV6-5 and J usage is TRBJ1-1; D is undetermined. Germline lookup yields CDR1 MNHEY and CDR2 SVGAGI. The CDR3 runs to 13 residues. Trimming took off 2 bases at V and 7 bases at J, with 11 bases between the two ends. Here the CDR3 DNA reads TGTGCCAGCAGTTACACCCACCGGGGTGAAGCTTTCTTT. Its protein product is CASSYTHRGEAFF.

This chain connects TRBV9 to TRBJ2-3; tentative D call: TRBD2 (5 bases). CDR1 and CDR2 from the germline V gene are SGDLS and YYNGEE. V lost 3 bases to trimming and J lost 10 bases, with 15 bases between them. The length of the CDR3 is 13 residues. CDR3 in amino acids: CASSAGGLGAQYF. The DNA for the CDR3 is TGTGCCAGCAGCGCAGGTGGTCTGGGAGCGCAGTATTTT.

The chain recombines TRBV28 with TRBJ1-2, with TRBD1 matching over 10 bases. V trimming: 2 bases; J trimming: 8 bases; junction bases outside the gene matches: 8. The CDR3 is 15 amino acids. Germline CDR1 is MDHEN and CDR2 is SYDVKM. CDR3 bases: TGTGCCAGCAGTTTAAGTAGACAGGGGGCGCGGGGCTACACCTTC. Its translation is CASSLSRQGARGYTF.

This chain joins TRBV19 and TRBJ2-2, with 11 bases identical to TRBD2. The V and J ends lost 5 bases and 4 bases, in that order; junction bases with no gene match: 3. The CDR3 contains 15 residues. The V gene's germline CDR1 is LNHDA and CDR2 SQIVND (reference sequence). In DNA form, the CDR3 reads TGTGCCAGTAGTTTTAGCGGGAGGGCCACCGGGGAGCTGTTTTTT. This translates into CASSFSGRATGELFF.

This chain links TRBV21-1 with TRBJ1-1; the table's D call, TRBD1, was not checked against the DNA. TRBV21-1 is reported as a pseudogene. The CDR3 is 13 amino acids. CDR3 sequence reads: CASSKPRGTEAFF. CDR3 nucleotides: TGTGCCAGCAGCAAACCCAGGGGGACTGAAGCTTTCTTT.

The rearrangement uses TRBV5-1 and TRBJ1-2, with D possibly being TRBD1 (6 bases). Trimming left V 4 bases short and J 3 bases short, with 13 bases between. The CDR3 is made up of 14 amino acids. Germline V lookup: CDR1 SGHRS, CDR2 YFSETQ. The CDR3 nucleotides read TGCGCCAGCAGCGCTCCGGGACAAGACTATGGCTACACCTTC. Translated, it gives CASSAPGQDYGYTF.

The chain carries TRBV19 and TRBJ2-5; D is possibly TRBD2 (5 bases). The CDR3 spans 15 residues. The V gene's germline CDR1 is LNHDA and CDR2 SQIVND (reference sequence). Trimming took off 6 bases at V and 1 base at J, with 15 bases between the two ends. CDR3 residues: CASSSLVGSQETQYF. Here the CDR3 DNA reads TGTGCCAGTAGCTCGTTGGTGGGGAGCCAAGAGACCCAGTACTTC.